This T cell receptor (beta chain) comes out of a study of human T cells and chemical hapten exposure. TCRdb passed the RACE reads through MiXCR, listing each CDR3 protein once. Altogether 200,000 to 300,000 distinct CDR3 sequences are present, about 8.6% being singletons, with the ten largest covering about 2.5%. As for time point: pre-sensitization, week 0. Treatment indicated: therapeutic diphenylcyclopropenone sensitization with weekly scalp DPC. About this clonotype: Its antigen remains unidentified.

Study-wide results and limits: Among expanded TCRs, significantly more large CDR3 similarity clusters formed than among controls. Counts of TCRs expanded at PT1 correlated positively with patch test score.

V lost 3 bases, J lost 2 bases, and 5 bases lay in between. This CDR3 comprises 12 residues. CDR1 and CDR2 from the germline V gene are SEHNR and FQNEAQ (reference sequence). The TCR originated in a middle-aged woman with alopecia areata. Some clones in this sample may be carry-over from other donors' samples. The rearrangement links TRBV7-9 to TRBJ2-7; D not certain. The specimen was whole blood, collected in connection with sensitization to the hapten diphenylcyclopropenone (DPC). Here the CDR3 reads CASSFPAYEQYF. DNA of the CDR3: TGTGCCAGCAGCTTCCCTGCCTACGAGCAGTACTTC.